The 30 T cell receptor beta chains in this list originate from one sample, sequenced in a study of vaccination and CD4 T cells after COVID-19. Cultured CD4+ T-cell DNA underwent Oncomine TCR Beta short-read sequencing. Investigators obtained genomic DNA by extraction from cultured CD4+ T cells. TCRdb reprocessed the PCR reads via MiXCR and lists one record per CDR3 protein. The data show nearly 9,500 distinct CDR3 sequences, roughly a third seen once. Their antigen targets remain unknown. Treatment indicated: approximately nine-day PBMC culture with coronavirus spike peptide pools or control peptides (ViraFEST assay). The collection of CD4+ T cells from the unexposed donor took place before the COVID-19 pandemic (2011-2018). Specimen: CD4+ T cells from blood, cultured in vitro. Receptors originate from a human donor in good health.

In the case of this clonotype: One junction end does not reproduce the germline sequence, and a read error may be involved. DNA for the CDR3: TGTGCCGGCAGCTTAGCGGTTGACAGGACTGAAGCTTTCTTT. Translation gives CAGSLAVDRTEAFF. This chain links TRBV7-8 with TRBJ1-1; D may be TRBD1 (6 bases). Germline CDR1 reads SGHVS; CDR2 reads FQNEAQ. This CDR3 has 14 amino acids.

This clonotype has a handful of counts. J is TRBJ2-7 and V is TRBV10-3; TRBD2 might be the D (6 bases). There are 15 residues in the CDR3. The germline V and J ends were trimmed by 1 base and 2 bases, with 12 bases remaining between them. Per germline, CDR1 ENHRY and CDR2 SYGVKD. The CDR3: CAISEWGEGPYEQYF. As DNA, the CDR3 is TGTGCCATCAGTGAGTGGGGGGAAGGGCCCTACGAGCAGTACTTC.

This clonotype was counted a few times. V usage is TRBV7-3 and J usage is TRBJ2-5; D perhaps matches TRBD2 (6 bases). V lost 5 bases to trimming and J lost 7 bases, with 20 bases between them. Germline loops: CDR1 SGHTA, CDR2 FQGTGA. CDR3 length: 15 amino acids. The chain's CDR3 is CASSHSAGPGRTQYF. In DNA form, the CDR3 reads TGTGCCAGCAGCCACTCAGCGGGCCCCGGTCGGACCCAGTACTTC.

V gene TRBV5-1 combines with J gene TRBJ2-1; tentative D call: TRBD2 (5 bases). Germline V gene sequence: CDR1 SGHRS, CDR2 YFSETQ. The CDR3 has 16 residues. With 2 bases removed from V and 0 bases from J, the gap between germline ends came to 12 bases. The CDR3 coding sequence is TGCGCCAGCAGCTTCGGACTCGCGAGCTCCTACAATGAGCAGTTCTTC. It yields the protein CASSFGLASSYNEQFF. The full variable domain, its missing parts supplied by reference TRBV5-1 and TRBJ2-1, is KAGVTQTPRYLIKTRGQQVTLSCSPISGHRSVSWYQQTPGQGLQFLFEYFSETQRNKGNFPGRFSGRQFSNSRSEMNVSTLELGDSALYLCASSFGLASSYNEQFFGPGTRLTVL.

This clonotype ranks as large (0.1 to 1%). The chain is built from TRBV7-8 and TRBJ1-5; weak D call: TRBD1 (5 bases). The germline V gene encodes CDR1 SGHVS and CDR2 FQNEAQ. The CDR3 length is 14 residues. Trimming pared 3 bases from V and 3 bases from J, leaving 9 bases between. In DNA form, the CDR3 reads TGTGCCAGCAGCTTCAGGGACCTCAATCAGCCCCAGCATTTT. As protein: CASSFRDLNQPQHF.

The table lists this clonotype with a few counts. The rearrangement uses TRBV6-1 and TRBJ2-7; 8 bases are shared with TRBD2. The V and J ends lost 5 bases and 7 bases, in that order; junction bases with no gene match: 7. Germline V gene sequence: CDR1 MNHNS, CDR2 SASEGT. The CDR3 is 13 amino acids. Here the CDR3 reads CASSLGRGVEQYF. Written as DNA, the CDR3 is TGTGCCAGCAGTCTGGGGCGGGGGGTAGAGCAGTACTTC.

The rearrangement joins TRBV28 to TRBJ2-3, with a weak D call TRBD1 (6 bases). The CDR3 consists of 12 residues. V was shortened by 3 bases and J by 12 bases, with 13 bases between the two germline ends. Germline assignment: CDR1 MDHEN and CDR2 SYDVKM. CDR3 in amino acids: CASSLIRQDQYF. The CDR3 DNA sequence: TGTGCCAGCAGTTTGATCCGACAGGACCAGTATTTT.

The CDR3 DNA follows: TGTGCCTGGACCCTCGGCACATCCTACGAGCAGTACTTC. The encoded protein is CAWTLGTSYEQYF. The chain joins TRBV30 to TRBJ2-7, with D uncertain. CDR3 length equals 13 residues. The V and J ends lost 4 bases and 1 base respectively, with 11 bases between them. Germline CDR1 reads GTSNPN; CDR2 reads SVGIG (reference sequence).

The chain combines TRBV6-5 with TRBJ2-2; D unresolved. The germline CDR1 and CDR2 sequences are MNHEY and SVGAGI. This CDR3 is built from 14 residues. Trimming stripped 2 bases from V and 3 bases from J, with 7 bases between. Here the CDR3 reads CASSYDSYTGELFF. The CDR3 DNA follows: TGTGCCAGCAGTTACGATTCTTACACCGGGGAGCTGTTTTTT.

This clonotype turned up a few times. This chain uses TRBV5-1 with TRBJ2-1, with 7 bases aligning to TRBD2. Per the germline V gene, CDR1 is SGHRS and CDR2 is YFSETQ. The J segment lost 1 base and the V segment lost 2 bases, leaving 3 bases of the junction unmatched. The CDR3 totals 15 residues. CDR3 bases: TGCGCCAGCAGCTTAGTTAGCGGGTCCTACAATGAGCAGTTCTTC. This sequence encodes CASSLVSGSYNEQFF.

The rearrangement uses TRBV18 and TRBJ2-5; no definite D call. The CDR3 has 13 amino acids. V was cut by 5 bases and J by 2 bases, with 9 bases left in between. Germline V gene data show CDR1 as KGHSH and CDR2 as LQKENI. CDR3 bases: TGTGCCAGCTCAACGGACCAGCAAGAGACCCAGTACTTC. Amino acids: CASSTDQQETQYF.

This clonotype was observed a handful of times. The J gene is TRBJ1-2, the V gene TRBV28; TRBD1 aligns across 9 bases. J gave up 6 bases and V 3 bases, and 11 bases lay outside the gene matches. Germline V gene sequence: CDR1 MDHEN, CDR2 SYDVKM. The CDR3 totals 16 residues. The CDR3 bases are TGTGCCAGCAGTTTCCCTCCCGCCGGGACAGGGCATGGCTACACCTTC. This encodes CASSFPPAGTGHGYTF.

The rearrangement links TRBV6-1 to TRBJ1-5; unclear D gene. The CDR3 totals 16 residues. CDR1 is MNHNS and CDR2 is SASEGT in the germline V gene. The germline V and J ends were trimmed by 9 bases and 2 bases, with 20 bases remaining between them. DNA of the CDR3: TGTGCCAGTTCCCAAGGAGACCCGCGGGGCAATCAGCCCCAGCATTTT. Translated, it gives CASSQGDPRGNQPQHF.

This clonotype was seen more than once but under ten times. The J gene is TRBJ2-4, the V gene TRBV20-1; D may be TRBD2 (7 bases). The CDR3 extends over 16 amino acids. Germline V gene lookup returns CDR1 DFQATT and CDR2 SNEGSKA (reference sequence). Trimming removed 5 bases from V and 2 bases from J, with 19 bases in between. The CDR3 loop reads CSASHREGGTKNIQYF. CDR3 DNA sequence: TGCAGTGCTTCACACAGGGAGGGAGGAACCAAAAACATTCAGTACTTC.

This chain's CDR3 is CASSSVDRRTSYEQYF. The CDR3 DNA is TGTGCCAGCAGCTCGGTGGACAGGCGTACCTCCTACGAGCAGTACTTC. J is TRBJ2-7 and V is TRBV5-6, with 7 bases that match TRBD1. Trimming removed 3 bases from V and 0 bases from J; junction bases left unmatched: 9. Germline-derived CDR1 and CDR2 are SGHDT and YYEEEE. The length of the CDR3 is 16 residues.

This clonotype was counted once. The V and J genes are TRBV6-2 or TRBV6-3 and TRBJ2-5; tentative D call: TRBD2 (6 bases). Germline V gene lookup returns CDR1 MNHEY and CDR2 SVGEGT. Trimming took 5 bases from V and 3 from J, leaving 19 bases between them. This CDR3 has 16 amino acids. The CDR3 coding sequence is TGTGCCAGCAGTAATAACGGGGCGTTAGCGGAAGAGACCCAGTACTTC. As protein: CASSNNGALAEETQYF.

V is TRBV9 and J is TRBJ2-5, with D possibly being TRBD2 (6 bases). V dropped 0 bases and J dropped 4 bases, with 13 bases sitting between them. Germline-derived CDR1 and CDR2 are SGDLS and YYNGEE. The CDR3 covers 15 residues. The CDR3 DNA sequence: TGTGCCAGCAGCGTAGAGGCGGGGAAGGGAGAGACCCAGTACTTC. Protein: CASSVEAGKGETQYF.

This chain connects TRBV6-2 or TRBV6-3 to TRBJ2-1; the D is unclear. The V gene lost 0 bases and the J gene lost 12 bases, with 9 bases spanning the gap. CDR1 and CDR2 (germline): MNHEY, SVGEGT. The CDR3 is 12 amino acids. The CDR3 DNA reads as TGTGCCAGCAGTTACTCAGAAGGTCGGCAGTTCTTC. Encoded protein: CASSYSEGRQFF.

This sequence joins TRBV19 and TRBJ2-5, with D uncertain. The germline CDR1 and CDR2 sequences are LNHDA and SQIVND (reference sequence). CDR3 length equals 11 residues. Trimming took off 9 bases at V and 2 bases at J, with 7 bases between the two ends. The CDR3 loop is CARTKQETQYF. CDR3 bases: TGTGCCAGGACAAAGCAAGAGACCCAGTACTTC.

As DNA, the CDR3 is TGTGCCATCAAAGAGCGGGAGTGGGATGAGCAGTTCTTC. Translation: CAIKEREWDEQFF. This chain joins TRBV10-3 and TRBJ2-1; 8 bases agree with TRBD2. V lost 7 bases to trimming and J lost 8 bases; unmatched junction nucleotides: 7. Germline V gives CDR1 ENHRY, CDR2 SYGVKD. The CDR3 is 13 residues long.

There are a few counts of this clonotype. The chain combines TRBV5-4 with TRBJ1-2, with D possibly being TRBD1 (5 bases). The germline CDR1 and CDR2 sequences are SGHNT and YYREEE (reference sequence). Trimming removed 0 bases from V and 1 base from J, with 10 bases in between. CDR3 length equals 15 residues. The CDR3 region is CASSLGGGNNYGYTF. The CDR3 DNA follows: TGTGCCAGCAGCTTGGGCGGGGGGAATAACTATGGCTACACCTTC.

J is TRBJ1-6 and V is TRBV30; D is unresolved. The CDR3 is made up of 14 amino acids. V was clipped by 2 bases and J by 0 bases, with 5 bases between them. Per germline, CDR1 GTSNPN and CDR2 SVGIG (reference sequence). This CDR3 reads CAWSRSSYNSPLHF. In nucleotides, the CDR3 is TGTGCCTGGAGTCGTAGCTCCTATAATTCACCCCTCCACTTT.

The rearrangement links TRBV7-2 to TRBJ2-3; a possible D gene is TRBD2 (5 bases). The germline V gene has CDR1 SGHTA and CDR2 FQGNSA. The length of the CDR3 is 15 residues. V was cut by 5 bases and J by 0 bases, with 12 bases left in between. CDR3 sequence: CASSPAGGSTDTQYF. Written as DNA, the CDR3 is TGTGCCAGCAGCCCCGCAGGCGGGAGCACAGATACGCAGTATTTT.

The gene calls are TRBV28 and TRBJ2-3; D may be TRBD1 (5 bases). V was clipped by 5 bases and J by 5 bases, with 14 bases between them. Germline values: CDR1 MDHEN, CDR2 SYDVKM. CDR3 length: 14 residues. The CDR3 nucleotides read TGTGCCAGCAGTGGATCTTTAAGGGGAGATACGCAGTATTTT. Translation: CASSGSLRGDTQYF.

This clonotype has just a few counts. The CDR3 region has the DNA TGTGCCAGCAGTTCCTCTTTGGTTAGCAATCAGCCCCAGCATTTT. Its translation is CASSSSLVSNQPQHF. The rearrangement links TRBV28 to TRBJ1-5, with D unresolved. Trimming removed 4 bases from V and 0 bases from J, with 10 bases in between. CDR3 length: 15 amino acids. Germline V gene lookup returns CDR1 MDHEN and CDR2 SYDVKM.

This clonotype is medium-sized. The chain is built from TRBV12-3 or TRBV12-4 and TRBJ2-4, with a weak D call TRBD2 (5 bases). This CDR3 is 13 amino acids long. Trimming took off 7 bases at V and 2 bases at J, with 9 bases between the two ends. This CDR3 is CASTGLSKNIQYF. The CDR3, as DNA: TGTGCCAGCACCGGACTCTCCAAAAACATTCAGTACTTC.

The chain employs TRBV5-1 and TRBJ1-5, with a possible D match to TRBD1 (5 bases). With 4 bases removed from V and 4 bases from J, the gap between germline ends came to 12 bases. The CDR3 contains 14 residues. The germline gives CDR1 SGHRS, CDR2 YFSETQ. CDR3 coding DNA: TGCGCCAGCAGCCTCATGGGGGGGAATCAGCCCCAGCATTTT. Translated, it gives CASSLMGGNQPQHF.

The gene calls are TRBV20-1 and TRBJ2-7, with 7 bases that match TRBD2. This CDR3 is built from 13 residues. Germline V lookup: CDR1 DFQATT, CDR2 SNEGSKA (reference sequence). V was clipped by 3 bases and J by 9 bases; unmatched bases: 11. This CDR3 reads CSASDPGLVGQYF. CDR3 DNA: TGCAGTGCTAGCGACCCCGGACTAGTAGGGCAGTACTTC.

CDR3 sequence (DNA): TGTGCCAGCAGGCCCACTGGACAGGGGACCAATCAGCCCCAGCATTTT. This sequence encodes CASRPTGQGTNQPQHF. This sequence joins TRBV28 and TRBJ1-5, with 9 nucleotides matching TRBD1. Per germline, CDR1 MDHEN and CDR2 SYDVKM. This CDR3 region has 16 residues. V was clipped by 6 bases and J by 3 bases; unmatched bases: 9.

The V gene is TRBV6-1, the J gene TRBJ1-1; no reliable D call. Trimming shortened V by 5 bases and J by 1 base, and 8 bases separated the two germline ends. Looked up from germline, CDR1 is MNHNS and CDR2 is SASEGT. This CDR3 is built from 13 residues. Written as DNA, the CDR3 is TGTGCCAGCAGTCGGACTGCGAACACTGAAGCTTTCTTT. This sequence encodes CASSRTANTEAFF.